This TCR beta chain was sequenced in a study of beta chain features in type 1 diabetes. Study-level points and caveats: TCRB CDR3s from Type 1 diabetes patients were moderately but significantly shorter in all four CD4+ subsets.

The CDR3 runs to 14 residues. CDR1 and CDR2 from the germline V gene are SEHNR and FQNEAQ (reference sequence). The V gene end was trimmed by 4 bases and the J gene end by 9 bases; junction bases not matched to a gene: 8. The entirety of the isolated RNA underwent reverse transcription, so expressed TCRB transcripts were sequenced. TCRdb's copy holds only in-frame clones and misses some; the assay was immunoSEQ multiplex PCR. The table records roughly 250,000 clones, 9.6% of them present only once. This clone was found a few times. Its antigen remains unidentified. The V gene is TRBV7-9, the J gene TRBJ2-1; the match to TRBD2 covers 8 bases. The sequence came from a woman under 30 in good health. The sequenced material came from naive CD4+ T cells from blood. CDR3 in amino acids: CASSSAAGASEQFF. CDR3 DNA: TGTGCCAGCAGCTCAGCAGCGGGAGCCAGTGAGCAGTTCTTC.